The clone carrying this T cell receptor beta chain was observed a single time. Antigen: not known. The CDR3 is 12 residues long. CDR1 is SQVTM, CDR2 ANQGSEA, per germline. Trimming removed 7 bases at V and 8 bases at J, with 15 bases between. Using genomic DNA as the template, TCR beta VDJ and CDR3 profiling was carried out. TCRdb re-called the reads with MiXCR, one entry per CDR3 protein. This sample has fewer than 250,000 distinct CDR3 sequences, with roughly half found just once. This specimen belongs to a study of CD8+CD57+ T cells in acquired aplastic anemia. Study-wide findings and caveats: The same twenty-nine CD8+ CDR3 sequences occurred in patients and in controls. CD8+ Simpson's diversity showed no significant patient-control difference.

The V gene is TRBV29-1, the J gene TRBJ2-1; D might be TRBD2 (5 bases). Sequenced input: sorted CD4+, CD8+, or CD8+CD57+ T cells (not recorded which) from PBMCs. The receptor was derived from a human donor in good health, serving as a control. The CDR3 loop reads CSGATGWDEQFF. In DNA form, the CDR3 reads TGCAGCGGTGCCACGGGGTGGGATGAGCAGTTCTTC.